The 15 T cell receptor beta chains given below trace back to one sample, sequenced in a study of control samples from healthy donors and cancer patients. Sequenced by immunoSEQ multiplex PCR; TCRdb stores in-frame clones only, minus some. The sample shows over 120,000 clones, just under 95% of them seen only once. Sample: PBMCs. Receptors originate from a man in his sixties with colorectal cancer.

The chain recombines TRBV7-9 with TRBJ2-7; 7 nucleotides align to TRBD1. The CDR3 has 13 residues. The germline V gene encodes CDR1 SEHNR and CDR2 FQNEAQ (reference sequence). Trimming took 6 bases from V and 0 from J; bases not matched to a gene: 2. DNA of the CDR3: TGTGCCAGCAGGTCAGGGGGCTCCTACGAGCAGTACTTC. This sequence encodes CASRSGGSYEQYF.

In nucleotides, the CDR3 is TGTGCCAGCAGTTTTCCGGGTTCACCCCTCCACTTT. It codes for CASSFPGSPLHF. The chain combines TRBV12-3 or TRBV12-4 with TRBJ1-6; D gene uncertain. The length of the CDR3 is 12 residues. V dropped 3 bases and J dropped 9 bases, with 6 bases sitting between them.

The J gene is TRBJ2-2, the V gene TRBV19, with D uncertain. The CDR3 is 13 residues long. V was cut by 7 bases and J by 0 bases, with 6 bases left in between. The germline gives CDR1 LNHDA, CDR2 SQIVND (reference sequence). CDR3 residues: CASTVTNTGELFF. Here the CDR3 DNA reads TGTGCCAGTACCGTGACGAACACCGGGGAGCTGTTTTTT.

This chain links TRBV4-1 with TRBJ2-7; maybe TRBD2 (7 bases). This CDR3 contains 15 residues. Per germline, CDR1 MGHRA and CDR2 YSYEKL. The V and J ends lost 4 bases and 4 bases respectively, with 17 bases between them. The CDR3 DNA is TGCGCCAGCAGCCCTACTTCGGGGGGCCTTTACGAGCAGTACTTC. Its protein product is CASSPTSGGLYEQYF.

This chain connects TRBV3-1 (or the pseudogene TRBV3-2) to TRBJ2-7; D unresolved. The CDR3 runs 12 residues. Germline CDR1 is LGHDT and CDR2 is YNNKEL (reference sequence). Trimming took off 0 bases at V and 6 bases at J, with 6 bases between the two ends. This CDR3 reads CASSQDRVEQYF. The CDR3, as DNA: TGTGCCAGCAGCCAAGATCGGGTCGAGCAGTACTTC.

V and J are TRBV7-9 and TRBJ1-4; 9 positions agree with TRBD1. Germline loops: CDR1 SEHNR, CDR2 FQNEAQ (reference sequence). V dropped 3 bases and J dropped 5; count of bases not matched to a gene: 4. The CDR3 loop spans 15 amino acids. CDR3 region: CASSFSGQGNEKLFF. The CDR3 DNA reads TGTGCCAGCAGCTTTTCAGGACAGGGGAATGAAAAACTGTTTTTT.

The sample holds one count of this clone. This same CDR3 is encoded by further DNA sequences in the sample. This chain joins TRBV5-1 and TRBJ1-4; 10 bases match TRBD1. The CDR3 consists of 14 residues. The junction had 2 bases not matched to a gene; V was cut back by 4 bases and J by 5 bases. Germline V gene lookup returns CDR1 SGHRS and CDR2 YFSETQ. The DNA of the CDR3 is TGCGCCAGCAGCCCGGGACAGGGGAATGAAAAACTGTTTTTT. This translates into CASSPGQGNEKLFF.

The chain couples TRBV6-1 to TRBJ2-5; a possible D gene is TRBD1 (5 bases). The CDR3 extends over 13 amino acids. From germline, CDR1 is MNHNS and CDR2 SASEGT. Trimming shortened V by 2 bases and J by 3 bases, and 7 bases separated the two germline ends. The CDR3 loop is CASSEHRKETQYF. In nucleotides, the CDR3 is TGTGCCAGCAGTGAACACAGGAAAGAGACCCAGTACTTC.

CDR3 coding DNA: TGTGCCAGCAGCATGGGGCAGTTCGGTCGCAATGAGCAGTTCTTC. Its protein is CASSMGQFGRNEQFF. The chain employs TRBV7-7 and TRBJ2-1; the D gene is possibly TRBD1 (5 bases). The CDR3 contains 15 residues. CDR1 is SSHAT, CDR2 FNYEAQ, per germline (reference sequence). The ends were cut back, 5 bases at V and 6 bases at J, with 17 bases in the middle.

The V call is TRBV19, the J call TRBJ1-1; tentative D call: TRBD1 (5 bases). There are 14 residues in the CDR3. The germline V gene has CDR1 LNHDA and CDR2 SQIVND (reference sequence). Trimming removed 5 bases from V and 1 base from J, with 11 bases in between. CDR3 coding DNA: TGTGCCAGTAGTTCCGGGACGAAGAACACTGAAGCTTTCTTT. Its translation is CASSSGTKNTEAFF. Based on the CDR3 plus reference TRBV19 and TRBJ1-1, the full variable domain is DGGITQSPKYLFRKEGQNVTLSCEQNLNHDAMYWYRQDPGQGLRLIYYSQIVNDFQKGDIAEGYSVSREKKESFPLTVTSAQKNPTAFYLCASSSGTKNTEAFFGQGTRLTVV.

This sequence joins TRBV4-2 and TRBJ2-1; possible D gene TRBD2, 7 bases. Germline V gene sequence: CDR1 LGHNA, CDR2 YNFKEQ. V shed 0 bases and J shed 4 bases, with 13 bases lying between them. The CDR3 extends over 16 amino acids. CDR3 region: CASSQDRGGQYNEQFF. DNA for the CDR3: TGTGCCAGCAGCCAAGATAGGGGGGGCCAATACAATGAGCAGTTCTTC.

This rearrangement joins TRBV19 to TRBJ2-1, with 8 bases matching TRBD2. CDR1 and CDR2 (germline): LNHDA, SQIVND (reference sequence). V shed 3 bases, J shed 9 bases, and the junction held 7 bases outside the gene matches. The CDR3 extends over 14 amino acids. CDR3 DNA sequence: TGTGCCAGTAGTATGGGGGGACTAGATACTGAGCAGTTCTTC. It is translated as CASSMGGLDTEQFF.

The rearrangement uses TRBV9 and TRBJ2-5, with 13 positions matching TRBD2. V was pared by 4 bases and J by 5 bases, with 8 bases of the junction left unmatched. Germline CDR1 and CDR2: SGDLS and YYNGEE. The CDR3 extends over 16 amino acids. In nucleotides, the CDR3 is TGTGCCAGCAGCCCTGGACTAGCGGGGGATAGGGAGACCCAGTACTTC. Its translation: CASSPGLAGDRETQYF.

The chain uses TRBV6-1 and TRBJ1-2; possibly TRBD1 for D (5 bases). Germline loops: CDR1 MNHNS, CDR2 SASEGT. Trimming took off 0 bases at V and 8 bases at J, with 16 bases between the two ends. This CDR3 has 15 amino acids. CDR3 protein: CASSEAPGPSLGYTF. The CDR3 DNA is TGTGCCAGCAGTGAAGCGCCGGGACCGAGTTTAGGCTACACCTTC.

The chain carries TRBV27 and TRBJ1-1; D is ambiguous. Trimming shortened V by 6 bases and J by 0 bases, and 11 bases separated the two germline ends. Germline CDR1 reads MNHEY; CDR2 reads SMNVEV (reference sequence). The CDR3 spans 14 residues. The CDR3 loop is CASRPNGLNTEAFF. The CDR3 region has the DNA TGTGCCAGCAGACCAAATGGGTTGAACACTGAAGCTTTCTTT.